This entry features one T cell receptor (beta chain) sequence. The antigen it binds to is not known. No base-level quality is on record; no much larger clone is a single base apart. Interpreted using the paper, the time point label stands for: 12 months on ibrutinib. For TCR beta library preparation, 1.5 to 2 micrograms of genomic DNA were extracted from the cryopreserved PBMCs. High-throughput TCR beta sequencing was performed on longitudinal blood samples from CLL patients receiving ibrutinib monotherapy. The patients took part in an open-label, single-center phase 2 trial of ibrutinib monotherapy. This specimen comes from a study of cytotoxic CD8 clonotypes in ibrutinib-treated CLL (dated by TCRdb to the early 2020s). The study in broad terms: In this cohort, 15 patients were treatment-naive and about a dozen were relapsed/refractory, while 17 to 18 had unmutated IGHV. Responses were partial in some 24 patients and complete in 2; after median around 68 months follow-up, about 14 stayed in remission and some twelve progressed. All remission and progressive disease samples were collected while patients were still receiving ibrutinib. Cryopreserved peripheral blood mononuclear cells were obtained prior to treatment, at the time of response, and at either disease progression or sustained remission. Longitudinal samples were available for about 30% of the roughly 90 trial participants. Response samples were taken after a median of roughly a year on treatment, ranging from about 6 to 40 months. An average of approximately 260,000 productive templates and around 100,000 productive rearrangements was obtained per sample. On the study overall, not on this receptor specifically: At baseline, clonality was higher than in age-matched healthy donors and showed a strong correlation with circulating CD8+ T-cell counts. Public clonotypes were rare and either shrank or stayed stable during treatment, and the rise in clonality at ibrutinib response reflected expansion of private clonotypes. At ibrutinib response clonality went up, during sustained remission it held steady, and at progression it dropped back toward baseline. Sampling times were not matched between sustained-remission and progressing patients, and lymph node repertoires were not studied.

On a MiSeq, deep resolution sequencing aimed for a depth between 1 in 1 million and 1 in 200,000 T cells, with each clonotype covered roughly 10x on average. The immunoSEQ hsTCRB Kit was used to generate the TCR beta libraries. In the authors' own workflow: ImmunoSEQ Data Assistant and ImmunoSEQ Analyzer were used for data analysis, and V, D and J genes were assigned according to IMGT definitions. Clonality, which ranges from 0 to 1, was calculated by subtracting the normalized Shannon entropy of productive rearrangement frequencies from one. Only overrepresented clonotypes making up at least 0.05% of each patient's repertoire were included in the public clonotype analysis. More than ten age-matched healthy donor repertoires from immuneACCESS were used as controls for clonality. TCRdb provides this immuneACCESS table in a form limited to in-frame rearrangements. Some clones are lacking; in checked studies, under half of them reflect an unresolved V gene, and why the rest are absent is not known. That table furnishes V, J and clone size, whereas the DNA furnished D and trimming. A total of 20,000 to 30,000 clones appear in this sample, about 69% of them only once. The top ten clones comprise less than 60% of the sample.

This receptor was obtained from a human donor with chronic lymphocytic leukemia. Sequences were derived from PBMCs, sampled after 12 months of ibrutinib treatment.

The CDR3 corresponds to CASSEAPTGVGEQFF. The sequence in DNA is TGTGCCAGCAGTGAAGCGCCTACAGGGGTCGGTGAGCAGTTCTTC. Recombination linked TRBV2 to TRBJ2-1, with 7 middle bases fitting TRBD1. CDR1 and CDR2 were assigned from the germline V gene as SNHLY and FYNNEI. The CDR3 numbers 15 residues from cysteine through phenylalanine. The only DNA kept is the CDR3, 45 bases in frame from the first base. The V end gives up 0 bases and the J end 9 bases, leaving 8 bases in the junction not matched to a gene.